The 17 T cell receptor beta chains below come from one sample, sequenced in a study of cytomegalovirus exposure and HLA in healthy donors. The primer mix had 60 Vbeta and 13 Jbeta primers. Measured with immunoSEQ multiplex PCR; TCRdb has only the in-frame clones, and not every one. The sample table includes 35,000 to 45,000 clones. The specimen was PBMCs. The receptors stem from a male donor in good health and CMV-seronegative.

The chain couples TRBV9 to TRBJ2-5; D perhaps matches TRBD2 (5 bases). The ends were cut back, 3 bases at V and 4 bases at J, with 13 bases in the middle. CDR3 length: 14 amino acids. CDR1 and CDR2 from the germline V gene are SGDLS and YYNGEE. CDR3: CASSGIESGETQYF. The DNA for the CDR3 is TGTGCCAGCAGCGGAATAGAGAGCGGAGAGACCCAGTACTTC.

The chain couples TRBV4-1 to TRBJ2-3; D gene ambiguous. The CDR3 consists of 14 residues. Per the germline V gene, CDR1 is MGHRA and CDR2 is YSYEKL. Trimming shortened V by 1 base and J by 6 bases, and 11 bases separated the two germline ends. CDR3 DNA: TGCGCCAGCAGCCAAGTGGCGCTCGGGGATACGCAGTATTTT. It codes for CASSQVALGDTQYF.

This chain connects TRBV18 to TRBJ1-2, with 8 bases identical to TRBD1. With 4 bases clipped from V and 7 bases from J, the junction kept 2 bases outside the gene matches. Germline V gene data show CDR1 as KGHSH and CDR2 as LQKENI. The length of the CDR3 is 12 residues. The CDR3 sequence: CASSLDRAGYTF. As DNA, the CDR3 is TGTGCCAGCTCACTGGACAGGGCTGGCTACACCTTC.

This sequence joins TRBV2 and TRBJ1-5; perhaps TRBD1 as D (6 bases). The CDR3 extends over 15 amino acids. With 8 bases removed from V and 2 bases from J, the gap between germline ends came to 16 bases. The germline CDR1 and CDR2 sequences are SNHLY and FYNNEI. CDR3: CASPEVGACNQPQHF. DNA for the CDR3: TGTGCCAGCCCCGAGGTGGGGGCCTGCAATCAGCCCCAGCATTTT.

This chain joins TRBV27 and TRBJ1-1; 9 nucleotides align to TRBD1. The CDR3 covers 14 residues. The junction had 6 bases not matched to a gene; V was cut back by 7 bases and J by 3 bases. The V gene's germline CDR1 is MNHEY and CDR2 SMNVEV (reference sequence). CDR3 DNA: TGTGCCAGCACCCTAGGGACAGGGCACACTGAAGCTTTCTTT. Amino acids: CASTLGTGHTEAFF.

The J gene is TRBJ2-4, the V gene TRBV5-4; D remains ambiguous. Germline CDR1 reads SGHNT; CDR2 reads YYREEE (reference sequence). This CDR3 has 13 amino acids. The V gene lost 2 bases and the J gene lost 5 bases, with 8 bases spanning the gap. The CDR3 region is CASSFGGENIQYF. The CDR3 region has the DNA TGTGCCAGCAGCTTTGGCGGAGAAAACATTCAGTACTTC. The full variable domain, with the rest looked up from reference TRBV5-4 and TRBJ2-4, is ETGVTQSPTHLIKTRGQQVTLRCSSQSGHNTVSWYQQALGQGPQFIFQYYREEENGRGNFPPRFSGLQFPNYSSELNVNALELDDSALYLCASSFGGENIQYFGAGTRLSVL.

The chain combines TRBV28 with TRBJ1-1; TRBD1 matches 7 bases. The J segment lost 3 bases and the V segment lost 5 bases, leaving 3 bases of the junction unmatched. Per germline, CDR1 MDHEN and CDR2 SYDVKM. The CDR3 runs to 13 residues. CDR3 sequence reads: CASSDREDTEAFF. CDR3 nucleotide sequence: TGTGCCAGCAGTGACAGGGAGGACACTGAAGCTTTCTTT.

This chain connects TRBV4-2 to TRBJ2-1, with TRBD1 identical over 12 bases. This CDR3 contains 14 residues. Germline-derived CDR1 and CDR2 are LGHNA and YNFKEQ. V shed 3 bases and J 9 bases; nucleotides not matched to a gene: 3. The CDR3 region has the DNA TGTGCCAGCAGCCAGGGACAGGGGGCATCTGAGCAGTTCTTC. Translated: CASSQGQGASEQFF.

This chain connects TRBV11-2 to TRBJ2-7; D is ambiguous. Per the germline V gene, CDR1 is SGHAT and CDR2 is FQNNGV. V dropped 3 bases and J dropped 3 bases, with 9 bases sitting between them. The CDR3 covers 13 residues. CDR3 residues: CASSFGTGYEQYF. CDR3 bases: TGTGCCAGCAGCTTCGGCACGGGCTACGAGCAGTACTTC.

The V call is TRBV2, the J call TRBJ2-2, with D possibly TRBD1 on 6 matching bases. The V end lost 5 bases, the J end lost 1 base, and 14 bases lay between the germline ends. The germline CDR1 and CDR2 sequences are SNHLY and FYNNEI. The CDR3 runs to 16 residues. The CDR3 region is CASSYRAGLNTGELFF. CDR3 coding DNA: TGTGCCAGCAGTTACAGGGCCGGGTTGAACACCGGGGAGCTGTTTTTT.

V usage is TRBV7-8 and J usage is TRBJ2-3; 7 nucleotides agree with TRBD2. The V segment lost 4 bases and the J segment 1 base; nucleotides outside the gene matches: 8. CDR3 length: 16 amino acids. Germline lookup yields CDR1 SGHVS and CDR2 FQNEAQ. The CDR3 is CASSSIGAGGTDTQYF. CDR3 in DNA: TGTGCCAGCAGCTCCATTGGGGCGGGGGGCACAGATACGCAGTATTTT.

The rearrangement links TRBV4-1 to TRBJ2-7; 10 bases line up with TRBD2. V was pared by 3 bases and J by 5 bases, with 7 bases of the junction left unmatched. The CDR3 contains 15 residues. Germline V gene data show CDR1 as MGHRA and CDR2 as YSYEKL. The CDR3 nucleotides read TGCGCCAGCAGCCAGTTGGGACTAGCGATCGACGAGCAGTACTTC. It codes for CASSQLGLAIDEQYF.

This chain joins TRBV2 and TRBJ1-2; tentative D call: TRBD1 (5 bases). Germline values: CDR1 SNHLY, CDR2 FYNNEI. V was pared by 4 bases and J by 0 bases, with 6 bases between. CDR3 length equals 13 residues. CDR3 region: CASSGQTNYGYTF. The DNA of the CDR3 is TGTGCCAGCAGTGGACAGACTAACTATGGCTACACCTTC.

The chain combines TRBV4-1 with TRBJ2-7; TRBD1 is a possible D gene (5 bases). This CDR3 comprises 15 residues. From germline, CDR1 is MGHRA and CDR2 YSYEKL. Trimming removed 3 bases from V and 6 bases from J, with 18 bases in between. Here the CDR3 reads CASSHRQGALSEQYF. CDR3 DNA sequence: TGCGCCAGCAGCCACCGCCAGGGCGCACTGAGCGAGCAGTACTTC.

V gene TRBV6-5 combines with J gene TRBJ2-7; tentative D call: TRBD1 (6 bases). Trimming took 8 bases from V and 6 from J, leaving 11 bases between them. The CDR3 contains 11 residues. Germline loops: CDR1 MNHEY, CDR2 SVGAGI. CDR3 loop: CASHQGSEQYF. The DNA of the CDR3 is TGTGCCAGCCACCAGGGGAGCGAGCAGTACTTC.

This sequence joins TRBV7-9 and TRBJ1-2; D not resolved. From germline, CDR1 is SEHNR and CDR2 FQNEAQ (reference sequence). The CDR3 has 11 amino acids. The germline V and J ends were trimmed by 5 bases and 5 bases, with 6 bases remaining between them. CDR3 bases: TGTGCCAGCAGCCTCTCGTATGGCTACACCTTC. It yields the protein CASSLSYGYTF.

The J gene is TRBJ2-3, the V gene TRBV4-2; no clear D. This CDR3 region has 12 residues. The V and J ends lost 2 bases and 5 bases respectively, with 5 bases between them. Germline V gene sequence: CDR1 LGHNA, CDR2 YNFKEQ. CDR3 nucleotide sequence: TGTGCCAGCAGCCAACCACAAGATACGCAGTATTTT. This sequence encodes CASSQPQDTQYF.